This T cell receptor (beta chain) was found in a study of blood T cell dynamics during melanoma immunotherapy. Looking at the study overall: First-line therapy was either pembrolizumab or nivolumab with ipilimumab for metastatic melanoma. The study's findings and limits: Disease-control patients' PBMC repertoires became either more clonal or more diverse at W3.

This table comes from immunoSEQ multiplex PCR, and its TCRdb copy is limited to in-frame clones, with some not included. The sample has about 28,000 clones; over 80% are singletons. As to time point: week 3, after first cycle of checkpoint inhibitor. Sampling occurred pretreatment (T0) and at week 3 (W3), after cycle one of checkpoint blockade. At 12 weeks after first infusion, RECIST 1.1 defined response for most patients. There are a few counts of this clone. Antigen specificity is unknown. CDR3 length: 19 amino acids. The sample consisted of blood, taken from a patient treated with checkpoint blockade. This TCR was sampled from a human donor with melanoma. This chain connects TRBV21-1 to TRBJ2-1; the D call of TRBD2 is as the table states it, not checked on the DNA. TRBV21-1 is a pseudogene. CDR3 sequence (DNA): TGTGCCAGCAGCAAAAATGTCAGGGAGGGGTATATATGGTGCAATGAGCAGTTCTTC. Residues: CASSKNVREGYIWCNEQFF.